This TCR beta chain was identified in a study of blood T cells in healthy people across ages. CDR3 length: 13 amino acids. Trimming removed 5 bases from V and 3 bases from J, with 11 bases in between. This clonotype was counted at least ten times. With a J-beta primer mix and a sample-barcoded 5' primer, a second PCR ran 7 to 11 cycles. Each TCR beta cDNA got a 12-nucleotide random molecular identifier. TCRdb called the 5' RACE reads again in MiXCR, with one record for every CDR3 protein. The profile covers 700,000 to 850,000 distinct CDR3 sequences, with roughly 35% appearing a single time and around 13% taken by the ten largest.

Sequencing input: blood. The rearrangement joins TRBV12-3 or TRBV12-4 to TRBJ2-7; weak D call: TRBD2 (6 bases). The receptor comes from a man younger than 30 in good health. In nucleotides, the CDR3 is TGTGCCAGCAGTCGGGACGGGGGCTACGAGCAGTACTTC. Amino acids: CASSRDGGYEQYF.